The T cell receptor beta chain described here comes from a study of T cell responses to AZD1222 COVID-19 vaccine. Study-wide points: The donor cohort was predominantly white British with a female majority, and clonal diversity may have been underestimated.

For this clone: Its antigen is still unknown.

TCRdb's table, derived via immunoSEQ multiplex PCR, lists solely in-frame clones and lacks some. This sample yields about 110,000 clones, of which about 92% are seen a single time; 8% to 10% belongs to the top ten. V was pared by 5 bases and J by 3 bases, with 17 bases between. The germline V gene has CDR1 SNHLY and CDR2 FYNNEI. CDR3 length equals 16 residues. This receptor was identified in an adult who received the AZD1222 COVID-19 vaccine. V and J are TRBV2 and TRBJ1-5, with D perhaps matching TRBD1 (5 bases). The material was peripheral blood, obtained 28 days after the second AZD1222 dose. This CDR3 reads CASSFSGTQYNQPQHF. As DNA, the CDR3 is TGTGCCAGCAGTTTCTCCGGGACCCAATACAATCAGCCCCAGCATTTT.